The 29 T cell receptor beta chains below all came from one sample that was sequenced in a study of blood T cell repertoires in COVID-19. The data were produced by immunoSEQ multiplex PCR, yet TCRdb's version contains in-frame clones alone and is incomplete. Seen here are 200,000 to 300,000 clones, more than 70% observed once, and the top ten hold approximately 6%. The specimen was peripheral blood. The origin of the receptors is a woman aged 25-40 years with COVID-19, enrolled during active disease.

J is TRBJ2-7 and V is TRBV5-1, with D tentatively TRBD1 (6 bases). Germline CDR1 reads SGHRS; CDR2 reads YFSETQ. V lost 0 bases to trimming and J lost 3 bases, with 7 bases between them. The CDR3 runs 13 residues. CDR3 DNA: TGCGCCAGCAGCTTGGGGACAGACTACGAGCAGTACGTC. Its translation is CASSLGTDYEQYV.

V and J are TRBV6-2 or TRBV6-3 and TRBJ1-5; D uncertain. The V end was cut by 0 bases, the J end by 3 bases, with 9 bases between. The CDR3 is 15 amino acids. Germline CDR1 is MNHEY and CDR2 is SVGEGT. The CDR3 loop reads CASSYSGFLNQPQHF. The CDR3 bases are TGTGCCAGCAGTTACTCCGGTTTCCTCAATCAGCCCCAGCATTTT.

The V and J genes are TRBV19 and TRBJ2-7, with D possibly being TRBD1 (6 bases). The germline gives CDR1 LNHDA, CDR2 SQIVND (reference sequence). This CDR3 contains 13 residues. Trimming removed 6 bases from V and 0 bases from J, with 9 bases in between. CDR3 nucleotides: TGTGCCAGTAGGCCGGGACACTCCTACGAGCAGTACTTC. Protein: CASRPGHSYEQYF.

The chain employs TRBV11-2 and TRBJ2-4; D is unclear. CDR1 is SGHAT, CDR2 FQNNGV, per germline. Trimming took off 5 bases at V and 0 bases at J, with 5 bases between the two ends. The CDR3 loop spans 13 amino acids. The CDR3 loop is CASSGLAKNIQYF. As DNA, the CDR3 is TGTGCCAGCAGCGGCCTAGCCAAAAACATTCAGTACTTC.

This chain connects TRBV7-9 to TRBJ1-6; 7 nucleotides align to TRBD1. Germline CDR1 and CDR2: SEHNR and FQNEAQ (reference sequence). V trimming: 5 bases; J trimming: 5 bases; junction bases outside the gene matches: 3. There are 14 residues in the CDR3. The CDR3 reads CASSEQGNNSPLHF. CDR3 coding DNA: TGTGCCAGCAGCGAACAGGGGAATAATTCACCCCTCCACTTT.

The V and J genes are TRBV4-3 and TRBJ2-7, with a weak D call TRBD2 (6 bases). The CDR3 consists of 15 residues. With 0 bases removed from V and 2 bases from J, the gap between germline ends came to 11 bases. Germline CDR1 and CDR2: LGHNA and YSLEER. The CDR3 is CASSQDPGEPYEQYF. Written as DNA, the CDR3 is TGCGCCAGCAGCCAAGATCCGGGGGAGCCCTACGAGCAGTACTTC.

This chain uses TRBV6-2 or TRBV6-3 with TRBJ2-2, with 10 bases lining up with TRBD1. The CDR3 sequence is 21 residues long. Germline V lookup: CDR1 MNHEY, CDR2 SVGEGT. V was pared by 5 bases and J by 0 bases, with 18 bases of the junction left unmatched. The CDR3 DNA sequence: TGTGCCAGCAGTCTACCGAGGGACAGGGGAGCTAGTACCGCGAACACCGGGGAGCTGTTTTTT. Protein: CASSLPRDRGASTANTGELFF.

The chain employs TRBV30 and TRBJ1-5; 8 nucleotides agree with TRBD1. J lost 6 bases, V lost 8 bases, and 18 bases had no gene match. Germline V lookup: CDR1 GTSNPN, CDR2 SVGIG (reference sequence). The CDR3 consists of 16 residues. CDR3 residues: CALETSGQGWSQPQHF. CDR3 coding DNA: TGTGCCCTGGAAACTTCCGGACAGGGCTGGTCTCAGCCCCAGCATTTT.

The J gene is TRBJ2-7, the V gene TRBV7-2; tentatively, D is TRBD1 (6 bases). V was trimmed by 5 bases and J by 4 bases, leaving 18 bases between them. The CDR3 contains 15 residues. The germline V gene encodes CDR1 SGHTA and CDR2 FQGNSA. The CDR3: CASSPPGAGVYEQYF. The CDR3 region has the DNA TGTGCCAGCAGCCCACCCGGAGCAGGGGTTTACGAGCAGTACTTC.

The rearrangement links TRBV5-6 to TRBJ1-1, with TRBD1 as a possible D gene (5 bases). The CDR3 is 12 residues long. The V gene lost 6 bases and the J gene lost 3 bases, with 9 bases spanning the gap. CDR1 is SGHDT and CDR2 is YYEEEE in the germline V gene. The CDR3 nucleotides read TGTGCCAGCACCTGGGGGGACACTGAAGCTTTCTTT. It yields the protein CASTWGDTEAFF.

This rearrangement joins TRBV3-1 (or the pseudogene TRBV3-2) to TRBJ2-1, with a tentative D call TRBD2 (5 bases). V gave up 4 bases and J gave up 8 bases, with 24 bases separating them. CDR3 length equals 17 residues. Germline-derived CDR1 and CDR2 are LGHDT and YNNKEL (reference sequence). The CDR3 spells CASSRVGRTRGWDEQFF. As DNA, the CDR3 is TGTGCCAGCAGCCGGGTGGGAAGGACTCGAGGATGGGATGAGCAGTTCTTC.

This rearrangement joins TRBV9 to TRBJ1-1; tentative D call: TRBD1 (5 bases). Germline V lookup: CDR1 SGDLS, CDR2 YYNGEE. This CDR3 spans 12 amino acids. V was shortened by 3 bases and J by 6 bases, with 9 bases between the two germline ends. The chain's CDR3 is CASSADSSEAFF. In nucleotides, the CDR3 is TGTGCCAGCAGCGCCGACAGTTCTGAAGCTTTCTTT.

This chain uses TRBV7-9 with TRBJ1-2; D is uncertain. Germline CDR1 and CDR2: SEHNR and FQNEAQ (reference sequence). V lost 8 bases, J lost 4 bases, and 11 bases lay in between. The CDR3 sequence is 12 residues long. CDR3: CASGREVYGYTF. The CDR3, as DNA: TGTGCCAGCGGCCGGGAGGTCTATGGCTACACCTTC.

The chain is built from TRBV6-5 and TRBJ2-1, with D uncertain. Trimming stripped 4 bases from V and 5 bases from J, with 15 bases between. This CDR3 is built from 15 residues. Germline lookup yields CDR1 MNHEY and CDR2 SVGAGI. The chain's CDR3 is CASSSPPSRDNEQFF. CDR3 nucleotides: TGTGCCAGCAGTTCCCCACCCTCACGCGACAATGAGCAGTTCTTC.

The chain employs TRBV7-2 and TRBJ2-1, with TRBD2 identical over 12 bases. CDR3 length equals 16 residues. Germline CDR1 and CDR2: SGHTA and FQGNSA. V lost 1 base to trimming and J lost 8 bases; unmatched junction nucleotides: 6. CDR3 residues: CASSLEGLAGLDEQFF. DNA of the CDR3: TGTGCCAGCAGCTTAGAAGGACTAGCGGGGTTGGATGAGCAGTTCTTC.

This rearrangement joins TRBV7-9 to TRBJ1-2, with 9 bases aligning to TRBD1. V trimming: 4 bases; J trimming: 3 bases; junction bases outside the gene matches: 9. The germline V gene encodes CDR1 SEHNR and CDR2 FQNEAQ (reference sequence). The CDR3 has 16 residues. CDR3 residues: CASSSTGGTSYYGYTF. CDR3 nucleotide sequence: TGTGCCAGCAGCTCGACAGGGGGTACATCTTACTATGGCTACACCTTC.

The rearrangement links TRBV7-8 to TRBJ2-1, with 13 bases matching TRBD2. The length of the CDR3 is 19 residues. The trim removed 2 bases at V and 3 bases at J, leaving 10 bases unmatched. Germline values: CDR1 SGHVS, CDR2 FQNEAQ. For the CDR3, the DNA is TGTGCCAGCAGCTTATCCGGGACTAGCGGGGTGGGAAGCTACAATGAGCAGTTCTTC. Translating it yields CASSLSGTSGVGSYNEQFF.

The CDR3 is CASSTRDTGKLFF. The DNA of the CDR3 is TGTGCCAGCAGTACTCGGGACACGGGAAAACTGTTTTTT. The gene calls are TRBV6-5 and TRBJ1-4, with a weak D call TRBD1 (6 bases). The germline V and J ends were trimmed by 5 bases and 10 bases, with 14 bases remaining between them. The CDR3 loop spans 13 amino acids. The V gene's germline CDR1 is MNHEY and CDR2 SVGAGI.

The chain links TRBV3-1 (or the pseudogene TRBV3-2) to TRBJ1-6; 9 bases agree with TRBD1. V was pared by 5 bases and J by 8 bases, with 10 bases of the junction left unmatched. The CDR3 consists of 16 residues. The germline V gene has CDR1 LGHDT and CDR2 YNNKEL (reference sequence). The CDR3 DNA reads TGTGCCAGCAGCGTTAACCGGGACAGGGCTTATTCACCCCTCCACTTT. Translation gives CASSVNRDRAYSPLHF.

DNA for the CDR3: TGTGCCAGCAGTTTATACGGACTAGCGGGGGGGCGTCGCCATGAGCAGTTCTTC. It yields the protein CASSLYGLAGGRRHEQFF. The chain combines TRBV7-2 with TRBJ2-1; TRBD2 aligns across 15 bases. The germline V gene has CDR1 SGHTA and CDR2 FQGNSA. V lost 6 bases, J lost 8 bases, and 14 bases stayed unmatched. This CDR3 contains 18 residues.

V is TRBV3-1 (or the pseudogene TRBV3-2) and J is TRBJ2-2; maybe TRBD1 (5 bases). From germline, CDR1 is LGHDT and CDR2 YNNKEL (reference sequence). The CDR3 spans 13 residues. Trimming stripped 4 bases from V and 4 bases from J, with 7 bases between. CDR3 region: CASSRQGTGELFF. The CDR3 DNA sequence: TGTGCCAGCAGCCGGCAGGGCACCGGGGAGCTGTTTTTT.

The chain has TRBV6-5 and TRBJ1-2, with a weak D call TRBD1 (6 bases). CDR3 length: 13 residues. V lost 6 bases, J lost 7 bases, and 15 bases lay in between. Germline V gene lookup returns CDR1 MNHEY and CDR2 SVGAGI. The CDR3 nucleotides are TGTGCCAGCAGCCCAAGACAGGCCCCTGGCTACACCTTC. Protein: CASSPRQAPGYTF.

This CDR3 reads CASSVQGGNTF. As DNA, the CDR3 is TGTGCCAGCAGCGTCCAGGGTGGAAACACCTTC. This chain uses TRBV2 with TRBJ1-2; weak D call: TRBD1 (5 bases). The germline CDR1 and CDR2 sequences are SNHLY and FYNNEI. V lost 6 bases to trimming and J lost 12 bases, with 14 bases between them. This CDR3 spans 11 amino acids.

The CDR3 coding sequence is TGTGCCAGCAGCTTAGTGCCGGTCGGGACAGATACGCAGTATTTT. Protein product: CASSLVPVGTDTQYF. This chain uses TRBV11-2 with TRBJ2-3, with D uncertain. The germline V gene has CDR1 SGHAT and CDR2 FQNNGV. The CDR3 length is 15 residues. Trimming pared 1 base from V and 3 bases from J, leaving 11 bases between.

This clone came up once. CDR3 residues: CASSIGPDRGSAKNIQYF. DNA for the CDR3: TGTGCCAGTAGTATAGGCCCGGACAGGGGTAGCGCCAAAAACATTCAGTACTTC. The chain is built from TRBV19 and TRBJ2-4; 9 bases are a match to TRBD1. The CDR3 totals 18 residues. Germline V gene data show CDR1 as LNHDA and CDR2 as SQIVND (reference sequence). Trimming cost V 1 base and J 1 base; bases outside gene matches: 8.

The chain carries TRBV28 and TRBJ2-1; 11 bases align to TRBD2. This CDR3 is 17 amino acids long. The germline CDR1 and CDR2 sequences are MDHEN and SYDVKM. With 8 bases clipped from V and 3 bases from J, the junction kept 12 bases outside the gene matches. The CDR3 reads CASSPDPGTSGYNEQFF. Written as DNA, the CDR3 is TGTGCCAGCTCGCCTGACCCCGGGACTAGCGGCTACAATGAGCAGTTCTTC.

The CDR3: CASSDTDTYGYTF. CDR3 nucleotide sequence: TGTGCCAGCAGTGATACCGACACCTATGGCTACACCTTC. V gene TRBV25-1 combines with J gene TRBJ1-2; no definite D call. Trimming removed 3 bases from V and 4 bases from J, with 9 bases in between. The CDR3 length is 13 residues. Per the germline V gene, CDR1 is MGHDK and CDR2 is SYGVNS.

The chain links TRBV19 to TRBJ1-6; TRBD1 might be the D (6 bases). With 2 bases removed from V and 7 bases from J, the gap between germline ends came to 9 bases. The CDR3 covers 14 residues. Germline V CDR1 and CDR2: LNHDA, SQIVND (reference sequence). Here the CDR3 DNA reads TGTGCCAGTAGTATAAAGGGGGAAAATTCACCCCTCCACTTT. Its translation is CASSIKGENSPLHF.

The chain joins TRBV7-9 to TRBJ2-7; 11 nucleotides line up with TRBD1. CDR3 length: 15 amino acids. V lost 3 bases to trimming and J lost 1 base; unmatched junction nucleotides: 2. Germline values: CDR1 SEHNR, CDR2 FQNEAQ (reference sequence). The CDR3 DNA follows: TGTGCCAGCAGCTTCGGGACAGGGGGATCCTACGAGCAGTACGTC. Amino acid sequence: CASSFGTGGSYEQYV.